This T cell receptor (beta chain) was recovered during a study of control samples from healthy donors and cancer patients. CDR1 SGHTA and CDR2 FQGNSA come from the germline V gene. The germline V and J ends were trimmed by 3 bases and 0 bases, with 12 bases remaining between them. CDR3 length: 15 residues. TCRdb's table, derived via immunoSEQ multiplex PCR, lists solely in-frame clones and lacks some. The profile shows 100,000 to 150,000 clones, over 80% of them singletons. The TCR sequence derives from a woman in her forties or fifties in good health. The sample consisted of blood. This chain connects TRBV7-2 to TRBJ2-7; D remains ambiguous. CDR3 in DNA: TGTGCCAGCAGCTTCGAGCAACCCGGCTCCTACGAGCAGTACTTC. It translates to CASSFEQPGSYEQYF.